One sample yielded the 28 T cell receptor beta chains listed below, sequenced in a study of blood T cell repertoires in COVID-19. TCRdb's table, derived via immunoSEQ multiplex PCR, lists solely in-frame clones and lacks some. This sample has about 160,000 clones; around 80% occur once, and the top ten carry roughly 3.5%. The sequencing sample was made of PBMCs or T cells enriched from blood (not recorded which). Every receptor here comes from an older woman who had recovered from COVID-19.

The chain couples TRBV6-6 to TRBJ2-7, with 15 bases that match TRBD2. Germline-derived CDR1 and CDR2 are MNHNY and SVGAGI (reference sequence). CDR3 size: 18 residues. The junction had 8 bases not matched to a gene; V was cut back by 5 bases and J by 0 bases. In DNA, the CDR3 is TGTGCCAGCAGTCCCGGGACTAGCGGGGGGCTAAGCTCCTACGAGCAGTACTTC. It yields the protein CASSPGTSGGLSSYEQYF.

The chain combines TRBV27 with TRBJ2-1; 7 nucleotides match TRBD1. The CDR3 has 14 amino acids. The V gene's germline CDR1 is MNHEY and CDR2 SMNVEV (reference sequence). V was pared by 3 bases and J by 8 bases, with 7 bases of the junction left unmatched. CDR3 nucleotide sequence: TGTGCCAGCAGTTTGTCGACAGGGCAGTATGAGCAGTTCTTC. It specifies CASSLSTGQYEQFF.

The chain joins TRBV24-1 to TRBJ2-6; possibly TRBD1 for D (6 bases). The germline gives CDR1 KGHDR, CDR2 SFDVKD. V lost 4 bases and J 1 base, leaving 10 bases between the germline ends. CDR3 length: 16 residues. CDR3 nucleotides: TGTGCCACCAGTGACCCTACAGGGTCTGGGGCCAACGTCCTGACTTTC. Translation gives CATSDPTGSGANVLTF.

The chain has TRBV25-1 and TRBJ2-1, with D perhaps TRBD1 (6 bases). V lost 2 bases and J 0 bases, leaving 8 bases between the germline ends. The germline gives CDR1 MGHDK, CDR2 SYGVNS. The CDR3 consists of 15 residues. The CDR3 nucleotides are TGTGCCAGCAGTGAACAGGGGCCCTCCTACAATGAGCAGTTCTTC. Its translation: CASSEQGPSYNEQFF.

Concerning this clone: Different DNA sequences within this sample yield the same CDR3. The V and J genes are TRBV7-2 and TRBJ2-1; 13 bases fit TRBD2. Trimming cost V 3 bases and J 7 bases; bases outside gene matches: 0. This CDR3 is 14 amino acids long. In germline, CDR1 is SGHTA, CDR2 FQGNSA. Here the CDR3 reads CASSLGLAGNEQFF. In nucleotides, the CDR3 is TGTGCCAGCAGCTTGGGACTAGCGGGGAATGAGCAGTTCTTC. The full variable domain, in which reference TRBV7-2 and TRBJ2-1 provide the parts outside the CDR3, is GAGVSQSPSNKVTEKGKDVELRCDPISGHTALYWYRQSLGQGLEFLIYFQGNSAPDKSGLPSDRFSAERTGGSVSTLTIQRTQQEDSAVYLCASSLGLAGNEQFFGPGTRLTVL.

This chain links TRBV29-1 with TRBJ1-4; 9 nucleotides match TRBD1. The CDR3 is made up of 13 amino acids. Germline CDR1 reads SQVTM; CDR2 reads ANQGSEA. J lost 9 bases, V lost 2 bases, and 4 bases had no gene match. For the CDR3, the DNA is TGCAGCGTTGAACCGGGACAGGGTAAAAAACTGTTTTTT. It translates to CSVEPGQGKKLFF.

The V gene is TRBV29-1, the J gene TRBJ1-1; D call uncertain. The length of the CDR3 is 14 residues. The germline V gene encodes CDR1 SQVTM and CDR2 ANQGSEA. The V end lost 1 base, the J end lost 1 base, and 10 bases lay between the germline ends. CDR3 amino acids: CSVEGLITNTEAFF. The CDR3 bases are TGCAGCGTTGAAGGGCTGATCACGAACACTGAAGCTTTCTTT.

The V and J genes are TRBV7-2 and TRBJ1-1; D gene ambiguous. Germline V gene data show CDR1 as SGHTA and CDR2 as FQGNSA. The CDR3 covers 14 residues. V was clipped by 5 bases and J by 0 bases, with 10 bases between them. The CDR3 DNA reads as TGTGCCAGCAGCCCCAGCGGATTGAACACTGAAGCTTTCTTT. Protein: CASSPSGLNTEAFF.

The chain uses TRBV4-1 and TRBJ2-3; 11 bases match TRBD2. The CDR3 loop spans 14 amino acids. After removal of 5 bases from V and 6 bases from J, the junction contained 4 bases not matched to a gene. The germline V gene has CDR1 MGHRA and CDR2 YSYEKL. The CDR3 is CASSARLAGDTQYF. CDR3 DNA: TGCGCCAGCAGCGCTCGACTAGCGGGGGATACGCAGTATTTT.

This clone appeared a single time. The chain couples TRBV30 to TRBJ1-3; a weak D match, TRBD1 (6 bases). The CDR3 extends over 14 amino acids. Germline V gene sequence: CDR1 GTSNPN, CDR2 SVGIG (reference sequence). V was pared by 4 bases and J by 0 bases, with 10 bases between. The CDR3: CAWKQGHSGNTIYF. The CDR3 DNA sequence: TGTGCCTGGAAACAGGGACACTCTGGAAACACCATATATTTT.

V is TRBV2 and J is TRBJ1-1; 9 bases align to TRBD1. Germline CDR1 and CDR2: SNHLY and FYNNEI. V trimming: 8 bases; J trimming: 6 bases; junction bases outside the gene matches: 7. CDR3 length equals 13 residues. CDR3 region: CASGTGIAAEAFF. The DNA of the CDR3 is TGTGCCAGCGGGACAGGGATTGCGGCTGAAGCTTTCTTT.

V is TRBV27 and J is TRBJ1-2; D is ambiguous. This CDR3 contains 13 residues. V was shortened by 6 bases and J by 8 bases, with 16 bases between the two germline ends. Germline lookup yields CDR1 MNHEY and CDR2 SMNVEV (reference sequence). The CDR3 spells CASRSPGKWGYTF. CDR3 nucleotide sequence: TGTGCCAGCAGGAGTCCGGGAAAATGGGGCTACACCTTC.

The J gene is TRBJ2-2, the V gene TRBV25-1; no clear D gene. The CDR3 has 11 amino acids. CDR1 is MGHDK, CDR2 SYGVNS, per germline. The V and J ends lost 8 bases and 7 bases respectively, with 8 bases between them. CDR3 sequence: CASHKNGELFF. The DNA of the CDR3 is TGTGCCAGCCACAAGAACGGGGAGCTGTTTTTT.

This chain joins TRBV11-3 and TRBJ2-3; a weak D match, TRBD2 (6 bases). The CDR3 consists of 15 residues. Trimming removed 5 bases from V and 0 bases from J, with 12 bases in between. Germline-derived CDR1 and CDR2 are SGHNT and YENEEA. The CDR3 reads CASSPGTLSTDTQYF. DNA of the CDR3: TGTGCCAGCAGCCCCGGGACTCTTAGCACAGATACGCAGTATTTT. The full variable domain, with the rest looked up from reference TRBV11-3 and TRBJ2-3, is EAGVVQSPRYKIIEKKQPVAFWCNPISGHNTLYWYLQNLGQGPELLIRYENEEAVDDSQLPKDRFSAERLKGVDSTLKIQPAELGDSAVYLCASSPGTLSTDTQYFGPGTRLTVL.

The chain's CDR3 is CASSKLELAKNIQYF. The CDR3 bases are TGTGCCAGCAGCAAACTAGAGCTAGCCAAAAACATTCAGTACTTC. The genes are TRBV11-2 and TRBJ2-4, with a possible D match to TRBD2 (5 bases). V dropped 5 bases and J dropped 0 bases, with 11 bases sitting between them. The CDR3 extends over 15 amino acids. Germline loops: CDR1 SGHAT, CDR2 FQNNGV.

The chain joins TRBV7-6 to TRBJ1-6, with D unclear. CDR1 and CDR2 from the germline V gene are SGHVS and FNYEAQ. This CDR3 is built from 15 residues. With 4 bases removed from V and 0 bases from J, the gap between germline ends came to 7 bases. The CDR3: CASSYSGSYNSPLHF. In DNA form, the CDR3 reads TGTGCCAGCAGCTACTCGGGCTCCTATAATTCACCCCTCCACTTT.

The chain recombines TRBV7-9 with TRBJ1-2; D unresolved. Trimming took 5 bases from V and 3 from J, leaving 10 bases between them. The CDR3 runs to 13 residues. CDR1 and CDR2 from the germline V gene are SEHNR and FQNEAQ (reference sequence). The CDR3 loop reads CASSRRRDYGYTF. The CDR3 DNA follows: TGTGCCAGCAGCCGAAGGAGGGACTATGGCTACACCTTC.

A word on this clone: One junction end does not reproduce the germline sequence, and a read error may be involved. The chain has TRBV5-6 and TRBJ2-6; TRBD1 matches 7 bases. The CDR3 has 19 residues. Germline CDR1 and CDR2: SGHDT and YYEEEE. The CDR3 reads CASRLEQGFSYSGANVLTF. The CDR3, as DNA: TGTGCCAGCAGATTGGAACAGGGGTTTAGCTACTCTGGGGCCAACGTCCTGACTTTC.

This clone appeared a single time. This CDR3 is CASSSRAGRGYGYTF. CDR3 DNA sequence: TGTGCCAGCAGTAGCAGGGCGGGGAGAGGCTATGGCTACACCTTC. The genes are TRBV2 and TRBJ1-2; possibly TRBD1 for D (5 bases). The CDR3 runs to 15 residues. V lost 5 bases to trimming and J lost 4 bases, with 17 bases between them. Germline lookup yields CDR1 SNHLY and CDR2 FYNNEI.

The chain combines TRBV19 with TRBJ2-1, with TRBD1 matching over 7 bases. Losses at the gene ends were 3 bases for V and 3 bases for J; bases not matched to a gene: 5. The CDR3 totals 15 residues. Germline V CDR1 and CDR2: LNHDA, SQIVND (reference sequence). CDR3 protein: CASSIGDSLYNEQFF. CDR3 sequence (DNA): TGTGCCAGTAGTATTGGGGACAGCCTCTACAATGAGCAGTTCTTC.

The chain joins TRBV11-2 to TRBJ2-3, with TRBD2 identical over 14 bases. The CDR3 length is 15 residues. The germline V gene has CDR1 SGHAT and CDR2 FQNNGV. Trimming cost V 5 bases and J 4 bases; bases outside gene matches: 2. The CDR3 spells CASSRLAGGPDTQYF. The CDR3 DNA sequence: TGTGCCAGCAGCCGACTAGCGGGGGGGCCAGATACGCAGTATTTT.

The chain links TRBV2 to TRBJ1-2; 7 bases match TRBD1. Germline V CDR1 and CDR2: SNHLY, FYNNEI. J lost 5 bases, V lost 9 bases, and 12 bases had no gene match. The length of the CDR3 is 14 residues. Here the CDR3 reads CARLQRGGNYGYTF. CDR3 sequence (DNA): TGTGCCAGACTGCAGAGAGGGGGCAATTATGGCTACACCTTC.

The V and J genes are TRBV7-9 and TRBJ2-7; 7 nucleotides align to TRBD1. CDR1 is SEHNR, CDR2 FQNEAQ, per germline (reference sequence). The CDR3 is made up of 14 amino acids. V dropped 3 bases and J dropped 2; count of bases not matched to a gene: 4. The CDR3 sequence: CASSLHRGPYEQYF. The CDR3 nucleotides read TGTGCCAGCAGCTTGCACAGGGGCCCCTACGAGCAGTACTTC. Full variable domain (remainder filled in from reference TRBV7-9 and TRBJ2-7): DTGVSQNPRHKITKRGQNVTFRCDPISEHNRLYWYRQTLGQGPEFLTYFQNEAQLEKSRLLSDRFSAERPKGSFSTLEIQRTEQGDSAMYLCASSLHRGPYEQYFGPGTRLTVT.

This rearrangement joins TRBV7-8 to TRBJ2-7; a possible D gene is TRBD2 (5 bases). This CDR3 has 11 residues. Germline CDR1 reads SGHVS; CDR2 reads FQNEAQ. V was clipped by 5 bases and J by 7 bases, with 9 bases between them. Here the CDR3 reads CASSHTGEQYF. The CDR3 coding sequence is TGTGCCAGCAGCCACACGGGGGAGCAGTACTTC.

The rearrangement uses TRBV5-6 and TRBJ1-1; D possibly corresponds to TRBD1 (5 bases). The CDR3 extends over 14 amino acids. Germline V gene data show CDR1 as SGHDT and CDR2 as YYEEEE. Trimming took off 7 bases at V and 5 bases at J, with 18 bases between the two ends. The CDR3 nucleotides are TGTGCCAGCGACCTACGACAGACGTTAACTGAAGCTTTCTTT. Residues: CASDLRQTLTEAFF. Combining the CDR3 with reference TRBV5-6 and TRBJ1-1 gives the whole variable domain DAGVTQSPTHLIKTRGQQVTLRCSPKSGHDTVSWYQQALGQGPQFIFQYYEEEERQRGNFPDRFSGHQFPNYSSELNVNALLLGDSALYLCASDLRQTLTEAFFGQGTRLTVV.

The CDR3 DNA follows: TGTGCCAGCAGCCCGGACAGGGGGGACTATGGCTACACCTTC. As protein: CASSPDRGDYGYTF. The chain is built from TRBV5-4 and TRBJ1-2; 10 nucleotides agree with TRBD1. The CDR3 has 14 residues. J was trimmed by 3 bases and V by 4 bases; bases with no gene match: 3. Germline CDR1 SGHNT, CDR2 YYREEE (reference sequence).

This chain joins TRBV4-1 and TRBJ2-2, with 9 bases identical to TRBD1. The CDR3 totals 15 residues. CDR1 MGHRA and CDR2 YSYEKL come from the germline V gene. V lost 5 bases to trimming and J lost 1 base; unmatched junction nucleotides: 2. The CDR3 bases are TGCGCCAGCAGCACGGGACAGGGGAACACCGGGGAGCTGTTTTTT. Amino acid sequence: CASSTGQGNTGELFF.

The chain uses TRBV30 and TRBJ1-5; 8 nucleotides align to TRBD1. Germline assignment: CDR1 GTSNPN and CDR2 SVGIG (reference sequence). CDR3 length: 13 residues. With 0 bases clipped from V and 6 bases from J, the junction kept 1 base outside the gene matches. The CDR3 nucleotides are TGTGCCTGGAGTGTGACAGGGGCTCAGCCCCAGCATTTT. Amino acids: CAWSVTGAQPQHF.